Listed below are T cell receptor beta chains from one sample, sequenced in a study of blood T cells in healthy people across ages. TCRdb redid the calling of the 5' RACE reads with MiXCR, one entry per CDR3 protein. The data contain about 570,000 distinct CDR3 sequences, roughly 28% of them seen just once; the ten biggest clones take up approximately 18%. What was sequenced was blood. All receptors come from a woman in her 70s in good health. Both conserved end residues are part of each CDR3. D genes are given only for firm matches. Size is omitted from some rows. Given values are once, few, many or a class for expanded clones.

abundance,v_gene,d_gene,j_gene,CDR3nt,CDR3aa
few,TRBV18,TRBD1,TRBJ2-7,TGTGCCAGCTCAACGACAGGGGGCTTCTACGAGCAGTACTTC,CASSTTGGFYEQYF
NA,TRBV7-8,NA,TRBJ2-1,TGTGCCAGCAGCCTACGAAGCTCCTACAATGAGCAGTTCTTC,CASSLRSSYNEQFF
many,TRBV27,TRBD1,TRBJ1-2,TGTGCCAGCAGCTCCACAGGGGGCCGGGGCTACACCTTC,CASSSTGGRGYTF
few,TRBV19,TRBD1,TRBJ1-5,TGTGCCAGTAGCGATAGGACAGGGGGCGTCGAGCCCCAGCATTTT,CASSDRTGGVEPQHF
NA,TRBV24-1,TRBD2,TRBJ2-1,TGTGCCACCAGTGGTGCGCTAGCGGCTAACAATGAGCAGTTCTTC,CATSGALAANNEQFF
few,TRBV2,NA,TRBJ1-5,TGTGCCAGCAGTGATGGACGGACTAATCAGCCCCAGCATTTT,CASSDGRTNQPQHF
many,TRBV29-1,TRBD2,TRBJ2-5,TGCAGCGTTGAAGTGATGAGCGGGGGCTTTAAAGAGACCCAGTACTTC,CSVEVMSGGFKETQYF
NA,TRBV13,NA,TRBJ1-6,TGTGCCAGCAGCTTATATGGGGGTGGTTCACCCCTCCACTTT,CASSLYGGGSPLHF
few,TRBV20-1,TRBD1,TRBJ2-1,TGTAGTGGACAGGCAGACAATGAGCAGTTCTTC,CSGQADNEQFF
NA,TRBV6-6,NA,TRBJ2-4,TGTGCCAGCAGACCATCGGGGTTTTTAGCCAAAAACATTCAGTACTTC,CASRPSGFLAKNIQYF
NA,TRBV6-6,NA,TRBJ2-7,TGTGCCAGCACTCGGACAGAAAACTACGAGCAGTACTTC,CASTRTENYEQYF
NA,TRBV29-1,NA,TRBJ2-3,TGCAGCGTTGGTCCCGGGGGCCGGGGAGATACGCAGTATTTT,CSVGPGGRGDTQYF
NA,TRBV7-9,NA,TRBJ1-1,TGTGCCAGCAGCGAACCTCAGGGGCTGTCTGAAGCTTTCTTT,CASSEPQGLSEAFF
NA,TRBV4-2,TRBD1,TRBJ1-2,TGTGCCAGCAGCTTTTCCCGACAGGGGTATGGCTACACCTTC,CASSFSRQGYGYTF
many,TRBV12-5,NA,TRBJ2-5,TGTGCTATTTTAATCGTGGAGACCCAGTACTTC,CAILIVETQYF
NA,TRBV18,NA,TRBJ2-5,TGTGCCACCACCGAGACAGAAGAGACCCAGTACTTC,CATTETEETQYF
few,TRBV12-3/TRBV12-4,NA,TRBJ1-5,TGTGCCAGCAGTTTAGCCGGGCCCCAGCCCCAGCATTTT,CASSLAGPQPQHF
few,TRBV6-5,NA,TRBJ2-7,TGTGCCAGTAAAATGGGGGATGGAAGACCCGAGCAGTACTTC,CASKMGDGRPEQYF
many,TRBV12-3/TRBV12-4,NA,TRBJ2-7,TGTGCCAGCAGTTCCCACTACGAGCAGTACTTC,CASSSHYEQYF
few,TRBV20-1,TRBD2,TRBJ2-7,TGCAGTGCTAGTTTTCCTAGCGGGGGGCTATCCTACGAGCAGTACTTC,CSASFPSGGLSYEQYF
NA,TRBV6-5,TRBD1,TRBJ1-2,TGTGCCAGCAGGACAGGGCCCCATGGCTACACCTTC,CASRTGPHGYTF
few,TRBV7-9,NA,TRBJ1-1,TGTGCCAGCAGCCCAGCGACAGGAATCATGAACACTGAAGCTTTCTTT,CASSPATGIMNTEAFF
NA,TRBV24-1,TRBD2,TRBJ2-1,TGTGCCACCAGTGATTTGGCAGCGGGGGACCACAATGAGCAGTTCTTC,CATSDLAAGDHNEQFF
many,TRBV7-2,NA,TRBJ2-5,TGTGCCAGCAGCTTAGTGTCCAGTGGGGAGACCCAGTACTTC,CASSLVSSGETQYF
few,TRBV28,TRBD1,TRBJ2-5,TGTGCCAGCAGTTTTCTTCAGGGGGTACAAGAGACCCAGTACTTC,CASSFLQGVQETQYF
NA,TRBV27,TRBD2,TRBJ2-5,TGTGCCAGCAGTTTCGGGAGCGGGGGGGCCCGAGAGACCCAGTACTTC,CASSFGSGGARETQYF
few,TRBV18,NA,TRBJ1-1,TGTGCCAGCTCACCTTCCGTGTTGAACACTGAAGCTTTCTTT,CASSPSVLNTEAFF
NA,TRBV27,TRBD2,TRBJ2-7,TGTGCCAGCCAACCCGCAACTAGCGGGCGCTACGAGCAGTACTTC,CASQPATSGRYEQYF
few,TRBV11-2,NA,TRBJ1-2,TGTGCCAGCAGCTTAGAGACCGGAGCCATGTATGGCTACACCTTC,CASSLETGAMYGYTF
few,TRBV7-2,NA,TRBJ2-7,TGTGCCAGCAGCTTAGGCTCCGGGAACTCCCACGAGCAGTACTTC,CASSLGSGNSHEQYF
NA,TRBV20-1,NA,TRBJ2-7,TGCAGTGTCAACGACAGGAAGAGCTACGAGCAGTACTTC,CSVNDRKSYEQYF
NA,TRBV20-1,TRBD1,TRBJ1-4,TGCAGTGTGGGACAGCAGGGGGAAAAACTGTTTTTT,CSVGQQGEKLFF
few,TRBV20-1,TRBD1,TRBJ1-4,TGCAGTGTCGCGGCAGGGACAGGTGAAAAACTGTTTTTT,CSVAAGTGEKLFF
NA,TRBV3-1,NA,TRBJ2-7,TGTGCCAGCAGCCAAGATTCTTCCCGGGACCTCTCGTGGCAGTACTTC,CASSQDSSRDLSWQYF
few,TRBV29-1,NA,TRBJ1-4,TGCAGCGTTCGCTCTCCGGGAAGGGGGTCCGAAAAACTGTTTTTT,CSVRSPGRGSEKLFF
NA,TRBV7-2,TRBD2,TRBJ2-3,TGTGCCAGCAGCTTAAGAGCGGGGCGGCTAGCGGGAGATACGCAGTATTTT,CASSLRAGRLAGDTQYF
NA,TRBV20-1,NA,TRBJ2-1,TGCAGTGCTAGACAGAAAGTCTCCTACAATGAGCAGTTCTTC,CSARQKVSYNEQFF
NA,TRBV18,NA,TRBJ2-5,TGTGCCAGCTCACCACCGGCGGGGAAAGAGACCCAGTACTTC,CASSPPAGKETQYF
NA,TRBV6-5,TRBD1,TRBJ2-5,TGTGCTACAGGGGGCGGAGAGACCCAGTACTTC,CATGGGETQYF
few,TRBV5-1,NA,TRBJ2-1,TGCGCCAGCAGCCCGGCCGGGGGCAACTCCTACAATGAGCAGTTCTTC,CASSPAGGNSYNEQFF
few,TRBV6-6,TRBD1,TRBJ2-7,TGTGCCAGCAGGCCGGGACAGGGAATCCACGAGCAGTACTTC,CASRPGQGIHEQYF
few,TRBV2,TRBD2,TRBJ2-5,TGTGCCAGTACCTGGCGGGGGGTCCAAGAGACCCAGTACTTC,CASTWRGVQETQYF
few,TRBV6-2/TRBV6-3,NA,TRBJ2-7,TGTGCCAGCAGCGGGGAGGCTCCCGGGCAGTACTTC,CASSGEAPGQYF
NA,TRBV6-5,NA,TRBJ1-1,TGTGCCAGCAGTTACTTCGTAGCGAACACTGAAGCTTTCTTT,CASSYFVANTEAFF